This T cell receptor (beta chain) was sequenced for a study of long-term antiretroviral therapy in people with HIV. Study-wide context: First collections came about a decade before the 2015 immediate-ART recommendation. Study-level findings and limits: Sampling of blood ran from about 2003 to 2017, and older ART regimens were possibly in use. Unavailable data included ART adherence, viral resistance and therapy changes (switches in treatment).

A remark on this clone: As yet, its antigen is unknown.

The run of the v3.0 immunoSEQ assay was at survey level. Sequencing set out to capture about 35,000-55,000 T-cell genomes per sample. Sequencing was performed with immunoSEQ multiplex PCR; in TCRdb, only in-frame clones are kept and a portion is missing. The data show 30,000 to 40,000 clones, around 82% seen once. Trimming took 6 bases from V and 5 from J, leaving 14 bases between them. Looked up from germline, CDR1 is MDHEN and CDR2 is SYDVKM. CDR3 length equals 13 residues. This TCR derives from a young man with HIV. This chain joins TRBV28 and TRBJ2-7; possibly TRBD1 for D (6 bases). This sample comprised unsorted PBMCs, obtained 0.4 years before starting antiretroviral therapy. The CDR3 nucleotides are TGTGCCAGCAGCATGTCAGGGGTCCACGAGCAGTACTTC. Protein product: CASSMSGVHEQYF.